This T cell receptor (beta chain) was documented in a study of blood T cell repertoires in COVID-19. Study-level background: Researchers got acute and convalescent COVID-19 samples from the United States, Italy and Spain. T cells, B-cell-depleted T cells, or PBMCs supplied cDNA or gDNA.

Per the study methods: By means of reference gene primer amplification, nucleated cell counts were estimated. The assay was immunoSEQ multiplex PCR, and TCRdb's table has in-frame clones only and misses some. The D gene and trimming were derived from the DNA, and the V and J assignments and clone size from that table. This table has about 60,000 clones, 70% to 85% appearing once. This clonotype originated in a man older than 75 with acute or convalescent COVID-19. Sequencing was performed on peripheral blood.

The CDR3 nucleotides are TGCGCCAGCAGCCAATTAGGACACTCCTACAATGAGCAGTTCTTC. Translated, it gives CASSQLGHSYNEQFF. The chain recombines TRBV4-1 with TRBJ2-1; D might be TRBD1 (5 bases). The V gene's germline CDR1 is MGHRA and CDR2 YSYEKL. V lost 2 bases, J lost 0 bases, and 8 bases lay in between. This CDR3 contains 15 residues.